This T cell receptor beta chain was recorded in a study of blood T cell repertoires in COVID-19. Study-level information: Samples of COVID-19 (acute and convalescent) were obtained from the United States, Italy and Spain. T cells, B-cell-depleted T cells, or PBMCs supplied cDNA or gDNA.

Germline CDR1 MNHEY, CDR2 SVGEGT. Trimming shortened V by 3 bases and J by 2 bases, and 14 bases separated the two germline ends. The CDR3 is made up of 15 amino acids. Seattle patients were enrolled while actively infected and followed longitudinally. As originally analysed: For nucleated cells, counts were estimated from reference gene primer amplification. The protocol was immunoSEQ multiplex PCR, while the TCRdb copy is restricted to in-frame clones and leaves out a portion. From that table come the V and J calls and clone size; the DNA was used to work out D and trimming. The profile covers 85,000 to 120,000 clones, with 87% appearing a single time and around 5% taken by the ten largest.

Sequenced material: peripheral blood. V usage is TRBV6-2 or TRBV6-3 and J usage is TRBJ2-7; possibly TRBD1 for D (6 bases). This TCR was recovered from a woman between 50 and 59 years old with COVID-19, enrolled during active disease. The CDR3 sequence is CASSYGDTTTYEQYF. Written as DNA, the CDR3 is TGTGCCAGCAGTTATGGGGACACAACTACCTACGAGCAGTACTTC.